This T cell receptor beta chain was documented in a study of blood T cell repertoires in COVID-19. The wider study: Both acute and convalescent COVID-19 samples were obtained from the United States, Italy and Spain. T cells, B-cell-depleted T cells, or PBMCs provided the cDNA or gDNA that served as material.

Per the original data handling: Reference gene primer amplification gave estimated nucleated cell counts. Sequencing used immunoSEQ multiplex PCR; TCRdb keeps in-frame clones, though not all of them. That table is the source of V, J and clone size, and D and trimming were worked out from the DNA. The sample records 60,000 to 70,000 clones, about 85% being singletons. Germline-derived CDR1 and CDR2 are MNHNS and SASEGT. Trimming took 0 bases from V and 6 from J, leaving 9 bases between them. This CDR3 is built from 14 residues. V is TRBV6-1 and J is TRBJ1-5, with a possible D match to TRBD1 (5 bases). Sequenced input: peripheral blood. The receptor was isolated from an older man with acute or convalescent COVID-19. The CDR3 DNA is TGTGCCAGCAGTGAAGCGGTCCAGGGTCAGCCCCAGCATTTT. Its protein is CASSEAVQGQPQHF.